The 21 T cell receptor beta chains given below trace back to one sample, sequenced in a study of T-cell reconstitution after alpha-beta-depleted transplantation in children. Library preparation (for TCRbeta) was performed with unique molecular identifiers. TCRdb processed the PCR reads anew with MiXCR; each CDR3 protein has one entry. The sample holds 300,000 or so distinct CDR3 sequences; around 25% are singletons and the top ten take about 10%. The source material was PBMCs, mostly from graft donor cells, sampled 180 days after TCRalphabeta/CD19-depleted stem cell transplant. The origin of the receptors is a male patient between 5 and 17 years old who had a stem cell transplant for acute lymphoblastic leukemia, so the T cells may come from the graft donor.

The gene calls are TRBV9 and TRBJ2-7; D is possibly TRBD2 (6 bases). Per germline, CDR1 SGDLS and CDR2 YYNGEE. The germline V and J ends were trimmed by 0 bases and 5 bases, with 15 bases remaining between them. This CDR3 comprises 15 residues. In DNA, the CDR3 is TGTGCCAGCAGCGTAGACGGGAGCATGGTAAACGAGCAGTACTTC. It specifies CASSVDGSMVNEQYF.

Only a few counts were recorded for this clonotype. The chain joins TRBV11-1 to TRBJ2-2; no clear D. The V gene's germline CDR1 is SGHAT and CDR2 FQDESV (reference sequence). Trimming cost V 5 bases and J 1 base, with 11 bases left between them. The CDR3 length is 15 residues. CDR3 amino acids: CASSLWTVNTGELFF. The CDR3 DNA follows: TGTGCCAGCAGCCTCTGGACGGTGAACACCGGGGAGCTGTTTTTT. Based on the CDR3 plus reference TRBV11-1 and TRBJ2-2, the full variable domain is EAEVAQSPRYKITEKSQAVAFWCDPISGHATLYWYRQILGQGPELLVQFQDESVVDDSQLPKDRFSAERLKGVDSTLKIQPAELGDSAMYLCASSLWTVNTGELFFGEGSRLTVL.

This clonotype occurred a few times. This chain connects TRBV7-2 to TRBJ2-2, with D possibly being TRBD2 (5 bases). Trimming stripped 1 base from V and 6 bases from J, with 15 bases between. The CDR3 has 16 amino acids. Germline V CDR1 and CDR2: SGHTA, FQGNSA. CDR3 sequence: CASSLVGGGWAGELFF. In DNA form, the CDR3 reads TGTGCCAGCAGCTTAGTAGGTGGAGGATGGGCCGGGGAGCTGTTTTTT.

This clonotype was recorded many times. The chain combines TRBV5-1 with TRBJ1-1; tentatively, D is TRBD1 (5 bases). Germline-derived CDR1 and CDR2 are SGHRS and YFSETQ. With 0 bases removed from V and 11 bases from J, the gap between germline ends came to 14 bases. CDR3 length equals 13 residues. CDR3 protein: CASSLEAGSLAFF. The DNA of the CDR3 is TGCGCCAGCAGCTTGGAGGCAGGGAGTCTCGCTTTCTTT.

The rearrangement links TRBV7-9 to TRBJ2-7; the D gene is possibly TRBD1 (7 bases). This CDR3 region has 14 residues. V lost 5 bases and J lost 7, with 18 bases in between. Germline V gene data show CDR1 as SEHNR and CDR2 as FQNEAQ (reference sequence). The CDR3 is CASSTGGQNREQYF. The DNA for the CDR3 is TGTGCCAGCAGCACCGGGGGACAGAACCGAGAGCAGTACTTC.

The chain employs TRBV29-1 and TRBJ1-2; D is undetermined. CDR3 length: 14 residues. Between the trimmed V and J ends, which lost 0 bases and 4 bases, there was a span of 12 bases. The germline CDR1 and CDR2 sequences are SQVTM and ANQGSEA. For the CDR3, the DNA is TGCAGCGTTGAAGATACTTGGGATTCCTATGGCTACACCTTC. This translates into CSVEDTWDSYGYTF.

A few counts support this clonotype. This chain uses TRBV5-1 with TRBJ1-4; D gene uncertain. This CDR3 has 13 residues. Germline V CDR1 and CDR2: SGHRS, YFSETQ. The V gene lost 5 bases and the J gene lost 10 bases, with 15 bases spanning the gap. The CDR3 region has the DNA TGCGCCAGCAGATCAGGAATCAGCGGAAAACTGTTTTTT. Translated, it gives CASRSGISGKLFF.

In its sample, this clonotype ranks as medium-sized. This chain joins TRBV5-1 and TRBJ1-2, with TRBD1 matching 12 bases. The V gene end was trimmed by 3 bases and the J gene end by 7 bases; junction bases not matched to a gene: 7. CDR3 length equals 15 residues. In germline, CDR1 is SGHRS, CDR2 YFSETQ. CDR3 DNA: TGCGCCAGCAGCTCAGGGACAGGGGGCGAAGGTGGCTACACCTTC. Its protein is CASSSGTGGEGGYTF.

This rearrangement joins TRBV25-1 to TRBJ2-5; D is uncertain. Deletions cut 4 bases from V and 5 bases from J, with 11 bases between. Germline V lookup: CDR1 MGHDK, CDR2 SYGVNS. The CDR3 spans 13 residues. CDR3 nucleotide sequence: TGTGCCAGCAGTGGTGTCTTTGAGGAGACCCAGTACTTC. Translating it yields CASSGVFEETQYF.

A few counts support this clonotype. The chain joins TRBV18 to TRBJ2-1, with unresolved D. Germline lookup yields CDR1 KGHSH and CDR2 LQKENI. This CDR3 is 12 amino acids long. V was pared by 3 bases and J by 12 bases, with 12 bases between. CDR3 sequence (DNA): TGTGCCAGCTCACCCCGGATAGCAGGGCAGTTCTTC. It codes for CASSPRIAGQFF.

This clonotype was seen a handful of times. The J gene is TRBJ1-3, the V gene TRBV5-1, with 8 bases lining up with TRBD1. The germline gives CDR1 SGHRS, CDR2 YFSETQ. J lost 4 bases, V lost 3 bases, and 9 bases had no gene match. This CDR3 has 16 residues. CDR3 sequence: CASSWGDDRGGNTIYF. As DNA, the CDR3 is TGCGCCAGCAGCTGGGGGGATGACAGGGGAGGAAACACCATATATTTT.

This chain's CDR3 is CASSYGKDRIETQYF. The CDR3 region has the DNA TGTGCCAGCAGTTACGGCAAGGACAGAATAGAGACCCAGTACTTC. This chain connects TRBV6-5 to TRBJ2-5, with D perhaps matching TRBD1 (6 bases). The germline gives CDR1 MNHEY, CDR2 SVGAGI. V was pared by 2 bases and J by 4 bases, with 14 bases between. The CDR3 runs 15 residues.

The chain combines TRBV5-1 with TRBJ2-1; D remains ambiguous. V was cut by 10 bases and J by 3 bases, with 17 bases left in between. Germline loops: CDR1 SGHRS, CDR2 YFSETQ. This CDR3 region has 14 residues. CDR3 DNA: TGCGCCGCGGCTACAGTCCCCATCTACAATGAGCAGTTCTTC. It encodes CAAATVPIYNEQFF.

This clonotype occurred a few times. The chain has TRBV13 and TRBJ2-7, with D tentatively TRBD1 (6 bases). V lost 6 bases and J lost 0, with 12 bases in between. Germline assignment: CDR1 PRHDT and CDR2 FYEKMQ (reference sequence). This CDR3 contains 14 residues. CDR3 protein: CASSFGQSSYEQYF. The DNA of the CDR3 is TGTGCCAGCAGTTTTGGACAGAGCTCCTACGAGCAGTACTTC.

The chain couples TRBV4-1 to TRBJ1-2, with D hard to call. V was trimmed by 2 bases and J by 0 bases, leaving 13 bases between them. Germline CDR1 reads MGHRA; CDR2 reads YSYEKL. This CDR3 region has 16 residues. CDR3 in amino acids: CASSQFPAKANYGYTF. The CDR3 nucleotides are TGCGCCAGCAGCCAATTCCCAGCCAAAGCTAACTATGGCTACACCTTC.

Only a few counts were recorded for this clonotype. V gene TRBV20-1 combines with J gene TRBJ1-5; 7 nucleotides align to TRBD1. The CDR3 loop spans 14 amino acids. V lost 3 bases to trimming and J lost 1 base; unmatched junction nucleotides: 3. Germline CDR1 and CDR2: DFQATT and SNEGSKA (reference sequence). CDR3 coding DNA: TGCAGTGCTAGCCCGACAGGGAGCAATCAGCCCCAGCATTTT. As protein: CSASPTGSNQPQHF.

The rearrangement joins TRBV3-1 to TRBJ1-1; 7 bases map to TRBD1. The germline gives CDR1 LGHDT, CDR2 YNNKEL (reference sequence). V was pared by 1 base and J by 0 bases, with 8 bases of the junction left unmatched. This CDR3 spans 17 amino acids. The CDR3 DNA is TGTGCCAGCAGCCAAGGATCGGCAGGGGGAATGAACACTGAAGCTTTCTTT. This codes for CASSQGSAGGMNTEAFF.

V gene TRBV28 combines with J gene TRBJ1-2; possibly TRBD1 for D (6 bases). The CDR3 loop spans 13 amino acids. The V end lost 6 bases, the J end lost 6 bases, and 14 bases lay between the germline ends. In germline, CDR1 is MDHEN, CDR2 SYDVKM. CDR3 protein: CASRPRGSNGYTF. The CDR3 coding sequence is TGTGCCAGCAGACCCAGGGGTTCAAATGGCTACACCTTC.

The chain has TRBV5-1 and TRBJ1-2; 11 bases align to TRBD1. Germline V lookup: CDR1 SGHRS, CDR2 YFSETQ. Unmatched junction bases numbered 6, after V lost 4 bases and J lost 7 bases. The CDR3 has 14 residues. CDR3 nucleotide sequence: TGCGCCAGCAGCGGAGGACAGGGGGCAGGTGGCTACACCTTC. Translating gives CASSGGQGAGGYTF.

This clonotype was counted a few times. The V and J genes are TRBV6-5 and TRBJ2-4, with D uncertain. Germline CDR1 and CDR2: MNHEY and SVGAGI. V was shortened by 6 bases and J by 7 bases, with 10 bases between the two germline ends. This CDR3 has 12 amino acids. The CDR3 DNA follows: TGTGCCAGCAGCCCCGGAAAGAACATTCAGTACTTC. Translation gives CASSPGKNIQYF.

A few counts support this clonotype. This rearrangement joins TRBV25-1 to TRBJ2-3; D gene unclear. This CDR3 is built from 15 residues. V shed 0 bases and J shed 4 bases, with 11 bases lying between them. Germline CDR1 is MGHDK and CDR2 is SYGVNS. CDR3 nucleotides: TGTGCCAGCAGTGAATATAACGTTGGGCCAGATACGCAGTATTTT. Its translation: CASSEYNVGPDTQYF.